Listed below are T cell receptor beta chains from one sample, sequenced in a study of primary melanoma T cells and metastatic recurrence. TCRdb's copy holds only in-frame clones and misses some; the assay was immunoSEQ multiplex PCR. The sample comprises over 650 clones, 73% of which are singletons, and around 16% rests with the top ten. The sample comprised melanoma tumor tissue. Every receptor here comes from a human donor with melanoma. The CDR3 runs from the conserved cysteine through the conserved F or W. D genes are given only for firm matches. A clone size is listed for some rows: how often the clone was seen (once, few, many), or a class if it is expanded.

d_call | j_call | v_call | clone_size | cdr3_nt | cdr3_aa
TRBD1 | TRBJ1-4 | TRBV12-5 | NA | TGTGCTAGTGGTTTGGGACAGGGGGCAACTAATGAAAAACTGTTTTTT | CASGLGQGATNEKLFF
NA | TRBJ2-2 | TRBV18 | NA | TGTGCCAGCTTACCACGGGAACTGACTTCGGGGGAGCTGTTTTTT | CASLPRELTSGELFF
NA | TRBJ2-3 | TRBV5-1 | NA | TGCGCCAGCAGCATCTCGGGACATAACACAGATACGCAGTATTTT | CASSISGHNTDTQYF
NA | TRBJ2-7 | TRBV11-3 | NA | TGTGCCAGCAGCTTAGAGGCAGGGGTTAGCTACGAGCAGTACTTC | CASSLEAGVSYEQYF
NA | TRBJ2-3 | TRBV1 | NA | TGCGCCAGCAGCCAAGCCCCTTCCCCAATGGGGGGGGCAACAGATACGCAGTATTTT | CASSQAPSPMGGATDTQYF
NA | TRBJ2-7 | TRBV12-5 | NA | TGTGCCAGTCGACAGTACTACGAGCAGTACTTC | CASRQYYEQYF
NA | TRBJ2-2 | TRBV5-1 | few | TGCGCCAGCAGCGAAGAAACAGGGACGGTCACCGGGGAGCTGTTTTTT | CASSEETGTVTGELFF
TRBD1 | TRBJ2-1 | TRBV25-1 | few | TGTGCCAGCAGTCGGACAGGGAATTTCTACAATGAGCAGTTCTTC | CASSRTGNFYNEQFF
NA | TRBJ2-7 | TRBV10-2 | NA | TGCGCCAGCAGTGAGCCCCTACAGAGCTCCTACGAGCAGTACTTC | CASSEPLQSSYEQYF
NA | TRBJ2-7 | TRBV28 | NA | TGTGCCAGCAGTACCCAATCACTGGGCGAGCAGTACTTC | CASSTQSLGEQYF
NA | TRBJ2-1 | TRBV27 | NA | TGTGCCAGCGGAGCCAGGTCCGGTTCGAATGAGCAGTTCTTC | CASGARSGSNEQFF
NA | TRBJ2-3 | TRBV18 | NA | TGTGCCAGCTCACCACCCCGGTCGGTGAGCACAGATACGCAGTATTTT | CASSPPRSVSTDTQYF
TRBD2 | TRBJ2-3 | TRBV27 | NA | TGTGCCATCAGTGGCGCGGGGGGGATCACAGATACGCAGTATTTT | CAISGAGGITDTQYF
TRBD1 | TRBJ2-2 | TRBV28 | NA | TGTGCCAGCACTCAACCCGGGACAGGTAACACCGGGGAGCTGTTTTTT | CASTQPGTGNTGELFF
TRBD2 | TRBJ2-2 | TRBV11-3 | NA | TGTGCCAGCAGCTTAGTATCGGGGGGTGACACCGGGGAGCTGTTTTTT | CASSLVSGGDTGELFF
NA | TRBJ2-2 | TRBV28 | NA | TGTGCCAGCAGTTTGCCGGTCAAGACTGGGGAGCTGTTTTTT | CASSLPVKTGELFF
TRBD1 | TRBJ1-2 | TRBV6-8 | NA | TGTGCCAGTTACTTCTATTTCACAGGGGGAGTTAACTATGGCTACACCTTC | CASYFYFTGGVNYGYTF
NA | TRBJ2-5 | TRBV18 | NA | TGTGCCAGCTCACGCCACCCCCAAGAGACCCAGTACTTC | CASSRHPQETQYF
NA | TRBJ1-1 | TRBV6-8 | NA | TGTGCCAGCATCCCGGGCCCCTCCATCACTGAAGCTTTCTTT | CASIPGPSITEAFF
NA | TRBJ1-4 | TRBV28 | NA | TGTGCCAGCAGTTTAAGGGGGTGGTTTGAAAAACTGTTTTTT | CASSLRGWFEKLFF
NA | TRBJ1-1 | TRBV5-1 | NA | TGCGCCAGCAGCTCGGGGGGCGGGTACTCTGAAGCTTTCTTT | CASSSGGGYSEAFF
NA | TRBJ1-2 | TRBV23-1 | once | TGCGCCAGCAGCCGATATGGGGCCATAGATGGCTACACCTTC | CASSRYGAIDGYTF